These 26 T cell receptor beta chains were all obtained from the same sample, sequenced in a study of brain T cells in children with intractable seizures. As for time point: blood from clinic visit 5 months post-surgery; TSC patient then seizure free. The assay was immunoSEQ multiplex PCR, and TCRdb's table has in-frame clones only and misses some. Found here are about 340,000 clones, 93% of them singletons; the top ten hold 4.5% to 7%. The material sequenced was peripheral blood, taken more than 4 months after surgery. The receptors come from a boy younger than two with tuberous sclerosis and intractable seizures.

This chain links TRBV30 with TRBJ2-2; TRBD1 aligns across 8 bases. Germline V gene lookup returns CDR1 GTSNPN and CDR2 SVGIG (reference sequence). The CDR3 runs 17 residues. V lost 6 bases to trimming and J lost 0 bases; unmatched junction nucleotides: 12. The CDR3 DNA sequence: TGTGCCTGTTGGGACCAGGGGGCAGGAGCGAACACCGGGGAGCTGTTTTTT. Translation: CACWDQGAGANTGELFF. The complete variable domain, with remaining parts taken from reference TRBV30 and TRBJ2-2, reads SQTIHQWPATLVQPVGSPLSLECTVEGTSNPNLYWYRQAAGRGLQLLFYSVGIGQISSEVPQNLSASRPQDRQFILSSKKLLLSDSGFYLCACWDQGAGANTGELFFGEGSRLTVL.

J is TRBJ1-2 and V is TRBV6-5; 9 bases align to TRBD1. The CDR3 runs 14 residues. Unmatched junction bases numbered 9, after V lost 6 bases and J lost 7 bases. CDR1 is MNHEY, CDR2 SVGAGI, per germline. The CDR3 DNA is TGTGCCAGCAGCGATCGACAGGGGGGGAGTGGCTACACCTTC. It translates to CASSDRQGGSGYTF.

J is TRBJ2-3 and V is TRBV18; D may match TRBD1 or TRBD2 (5 bases each). This CDR3 has 17 amino acids. V dropped 0 bases and J dropped 0 bases, with 13 bases sitting between them. From germline, CDR1 is KGHSH and CDR2 LQKENI. The CDR3 sequence is CASSPPLPGPSTDTQYF. Written as DNA, the CDR3 is TGTGCCAGCTCACCACCACTCCCGGGACCGAGCACAGATACGCAGTATTTT. The full variable domain, its missing parts supplied by reference TRBV18 and TRBJ2-3, is NAGVMQNPRHLVRRRGQEARLRCSPMKGHSHVYWYRQLPEEGLKFMVYLQKENIIDESGMPKERFSAEFPKEGPSILRIQQVVRGDSAAYFCASSPPLPGPSTDTQYFGPGTRLTVL.

This chain uses TRBV19 with TRBJ2-2; D is unresolved. V dropped 9 bases and J dropped 0 bases, with 11 bases sitting between them. The CDR3 extends over 14 amino acids. Per the germline V gene, CDR1 is LNHDA and CDR2 is SQIVND (reference sequence). The DNA of the CDR3 is TGTGCCAGCCACGACCACGCGAACACCGGGGAGCTGTTTTTT. It specifies CASHDHANTGELFF.

V gene TRBV12-3 or TRBV12-4 combines with J gene TRBJ1-5; D uncertain. The CDR3 sequence is 13 residues long. Trimming left V 7 bases short and J 4 bases short, with 11 bases between. This chain's CDR3 is CASMRLGNQPQHF. CDR3 coding DNA: TGTGCCAGCATGAGGTTGGGAAATCAGCCCCAGCATTTT.

J is TRBJ2-3 and V is TRBV12-5, with TRBD2 identical over 8 bases. Trimming cost V 3 bases and J 1 base; bases outside gene matches: 3. The germline V gene encodes CDR1 LGHNT and CDR2 FRNRAP. This CDR3 spans 15 amino acids. CDR3 sequence (DNA): TGTGCTAGTGGTTTCACTAGCGGCCGCACAGATACGCAGTATTTT. It yields the protein CASGFTSGRTDTQYF.

The chain joins TRBV30 to TRBJ1-3, with a weak D call TRBD1 (5 bases). CDR1 and CDR2 (germline): GTSNPN, SVGIG (reference sequence). V was clipped by 5 bases and J by 2 bases, with 16 bases between them. The CDR3 has 15 amino acids. The CDR3 reads CAWGSGARPGNTIYF. The CDR3 DNA reads as TGTGCCTGGGGCTCCGGGGCGCGACCTGGAAACACCATATATTTT.

This chain joins TRBV10-3 and TRBJ2-3, with TRBD1 matching 8 bases. The V and J ends lost 3 bases and 5 bases, in that order; junction bases with no gene match: 4. This CDR3 has 14 amino acids. Looked up from germline, CDR1 is ENHRY and CDR2 is SYGVKD. This CDR3 is CAISDGQGQDTQYF. The CDR3 nucleotides are TGTGCCATCAGTGACGGACAGGGACAAGATACGCAGTATTTT.

This clone was seen a single time. This chain's CDR3 is CASSVDNQPQHF. CDR3 nucleotides: TGTGCCAGCAGCGTAGATAATCAGCCCCAGCATTTT. This chain connects TRBV5-6 to TRBJ1-5; D uncertain. With 4 bases removed from V and 4 bases from J, the gap between germline ends came to 6 bases. The length of the CDR3 is 12 residues. Germline loops: CDR1 SGHDT, CDR2 YYEEEE. Looking up the rest from reference TRBV5-6 and TRBJ1-5 gives the full variable domain: DAGVTQSPTHLIKTRGQQVTLRCSPKSGHDTVSWYQQALGQGPQFIFQYYEEEERQRGNFPDRFSGHQFPNYSSELNVNALLLGDSALYLCASSVDNQPQHFGDGTRLSIL.

This clone appeared once. This sample also contains other DNA sequences that code for the same CDR3. The gene calls are TRBV11-2 and TRBJ2-5; no clear D gene. This CDR3 comprises 13 residues. V lost 1 base to trimming and J lost 2 bases, with 5 bases between them. Germline V lookup: CDR1 SGHAT, CDR2 FQNNGV. In DNA, the CDR3 is TGTGCCAGCAGCTTAGGCCTTCAAGAGACCCAGTACTTC. Translation: CASSLGLQETQYF.

This chain joins TRBV6-5 and TRBJ1-1, with TRBD1 as a possible D gene (5 bases). Germline V gives CDR1 MNHEY, CDR2 SVGAGI. V was shortened by 0 bases and J by 12 bases, with 14 bases between the two germline ends. The CDR3 is made up of 13 amino acids. CDR3 bases: TGTGCCAGCAGTTACTCGATAGAGACAGACCCTTTCTTT. Its translation is CASSYSIETDPFF.

This clone has just one count. The chain carries TRBV7-2 and TRBJ1-2, with D uncertain. The V gene's germline CDR1 is SGHTA and CDR2 FQGNSA. The CDR3 runs to 15 residues. V lost 5 bases and J lost 3, with 16 bases in between. The CDR3 spells CASSLTPFGYYGYTF. CDR3 sequence (DNA): TGTGCCAGCAGCCTCACACCCTTCGGGTACTATGGCTACACCTTC.

The V gene is TRBV30, the J gene TRBJ1-2; 8 nucleotides line up with TRBD1. V dropped 7 bases and J dropped 9; count of bases not matched to a gene: 13. The CDR3 length is 13 residues. CDR1 is GTSNPN and CDR2 is SVGIG in the germline V gene (reference sequence). CDR3 in DNA: TGTGCCTCCAACCCCGGACAGGGCACTCGCTACACCTTC. Its translation is CASNPGQGTRYTF.

The chain recombines TRBV9 with TRBJ2-3, with 9 bases identical to TRBD2. The germline CDR1 and CDR2 sequences are SGDLS and YYNGEE. The junction had 1 base not matched to a gene; V was cut back by 3 bases and J by 2 bases. This CDR3 is 14 amino acids long. CDR3 nucleotides: TGTGCCAGCAGCGAGGGACTAGCCACAGATACGCAGTATTTT. This translates into CASSEGLATDTQYF.

This chain uses TRBV2 with TRBJ2-7; 9 nucleotides agree with TRBD2. Losses at the gene ends were 4 bases for V and 2 bases for J; bases not matched to a gene: 9. CDR3 size: 16 residues. Germline CDR1 is SNHLY and CDR2 is FYNNEI. The CDR3 region has the DNA TGTGCCAGCAGTGCCCCGGGACTAGCTGCCACCTACGAGCAGTACTTC. Amino acid sequence: CASSAPGLAATYEQYF.

This chain connects TRBV27 to TRBJ1-1; 9 nucleotides align to TRBD1. Germline loops: CDR1 MNHEY, CDR2 SMNVEV (reference sequence). After removal of 8 bases from V and 4 bases from J, the junction contained 8 bases not matched to a gene. The CDR3 contains 14 residues. In DNA form, the CDR3 reads TGTGCCAGCTGGTCACAGGGGGCTCGCACTGAAGCTTTCTTT. It translates to CASWSQGARTEAFF.

The chain links TRBV15 to TRBJ2-3; D is undetermined. The germline V gene encodes CDR1 LNHNV and CDR2 YYDKDF (reference sequence). This CDR3 contains 14 residues. Trimming left V 4 bases short and J 5 bases short, with 13 bases between. Here the CDR3 DNA reads TGTGCCACCAGCACTTCCGATAATATAGATACGCAGTATTTT. Its protein product is CATSTSDNIDTQYF.

The CDR3 DNA is TGTGCCAGTGCCCCACCCCTTGAAAAACTGTTTTTT. Amino acids: CASAPPLEKLFF. The chain recombines TRBV19 with TRBJ1-4; D call uncertain. The length of the CDR3 is 12 residues. V gave up 8 bases and J gave up 7 bases, with 11 bases separating them. Germline lookup yields CDR1 LNHDA and CDR2 SQIVND (reference sequence).

This chain joins TRBV11-3 and TRBJ2-1, with TRBD1 matching over 7 bases. Germline CDR1 SGHNT, CDR2 YENEEA. The CDR3 loop spans 13 amino acids. Unmatched junction bases numbered 3, after V lost 4 bases and J lost 6 bases. The CDR3 coding sequence is TGTGCCAGCAGCTGGGGACAGCTCAATGAGCAGTTCTTC. This codes for CASSWGQLNEQFF. Looking up the rest from reference TRBV11-3 and TRBJ2-1 gives the full variable domain: EAGVVQSPRYKIIEKKQPVAFWCNPISGHNTLYWYLQNLGQGPELLIRYENEEAVDDSQLPKDRFSAERLKGVDSTLKIQPAELGDSAVYLCASSWGQLNEQFFGPGTRLTVL.

The rearrangement uses TRBV11-2 and TRBJ1-1; D is undetermined. CDR3 length equals 14 residues. Germline V gives CDR1 SGHAT, CDR2 FQNNGV. The V end was cut by 3 bases, the J end by 4 bases, with 12 bases between. CDR3 DNA: TGTGCCAGCAGCTTGGGAAGAAGGGTCACTGAAGCTTTCTTT. It codes for CASSLGRRVTEAFF.

The V call is TRBV11-2, the J call TRBJ2-1, with TRBD2 as a possible D gene (7 bases). Germline values: CDR1 SGHAT, CDR2 FQNNGV. Trimming pared 6 bases from V and 14 bases from J, leaving 20 bases between. CDR3 length: 13 amino acids. The CDR3: CASRPAAGEGEFF. DNA of the CDR3: TGTGCCAGCAGGCCAGCGGCGGGAGAGGGGGAGTTCTTC.

The rearrangement uses TRBV30 and TRBJ2-4, with a tentative D call TRBD1 (5 bases). CDR1 GTSNPN and CDR2 SVGIG come from the germline V gene (reference sequence). CDR3 length: 13 amino acids. Trimming cost V 6 bases and J 6 bases, with 15 bases left between them. The CDR3 spells CACRQGNSNIQYF. CDR3 DNA sequence: TGTGCCTGCCGGCAGGGAAATTCAAACATTCAGTACTTC.

The table lists this clone with a count of one. V and J are TRBV7-6 and TRBJ1-2; D possibly corresponds to TRBD1 (5 bases). The V end lost 1 base, the J end lost 1 base, and 19 bases lay between the germline ends. Germline V gives CDR1 SGHVS, CDR2 FNYEAQ. The CDR3 contains 18 residues. The chain's CDR3 is CASSLGAPSRGLNYGYTF. The CDR3 nucleotides are TGTGCCAGCAGCTTAGGTGCTCCCTCCCGGGGCCTTAACTATGGCTACACCTTC. Filled out from reference TRBV7-6 and TRBJ1-2, the complete variable domain reads GAGVSQSPRYKVTKRGQDVALRCDPISGHVSLYWYRQALGQGPEFLTYFNYEAQQDKSGLPNDRFSAERPEGSISTLTIQRTEQRDSAMYRCASSLGAPSRGLNYGYTFGSGTRLTVV.

The chain's CDR3 is CASSPFLDYGYTF. CDR3 bases: TGTGCCAGCAGTCCCTTCCTGGACTATGGCTACACCTTC. The chain carries TRBV27 and TRBJ1-2, with D unresolved. V was shortened by 5 bases and J by 3 bases, with 10 bases between the two germline ends. Germline lookup yields CDR1 MNHEY and CDR2 SMNVEV (reference sequence). The CDR3 runs 13 residues.

This clone has only one observation. This chain links TRBV19 with TRBJ2-3; 12 nucleotides agree with TRBD1. Trimming cost V 8 bases and J 5 bases; bases outside gene matches: 8. Germline loops: CDR1 LNHDA, CDR2 SQIVND (reference sequence). The CDR3 loop spans 15 amino acids. The CDR3 DNA follows: TGTGCCAGTGGGGGACAGGGGGCCACTGGAGATACGCAGTATTTT. Protein: CASGGQGATGDTQYF.

The chain carries TRBV5-1 and TRBJ1-1; 11 bases match TRBD1. CDR3 size: 14 residues. Trimming removed 6 bases from V and 6 bases from J; junction bases left unmatched: 7. Germline CDR1 and CDR2: SGHRS and YFSETQ. The DNA of the CDR3 is TGCGCCAGCACGCTCGGGGACAGGGGGTCTGAAGCTTTCTTT. This codes for CASTLGDRGSEAFF.